This T cell receptor beta chain stems from a study of T cells in Graves' hyperthyroidism and ophthalmopathy. Whole-study results and caveats: From stable hyperthyroidism, ophthalmopathy was separated by a 13 V-J model.

Concerning this clonotype: Antigen specificity is unknown.

TCR beta CDR3 sequences were amplified from RNA transcripts. With the HTBI primer set, the TCR CDR3 went through a first round of RT-PCR. Each CDR3 protein gets one entry after TCRdb re-called the multiplex PCR reads with MiXCR. The data show 470,000 or so distinct CDR3 sequences, less than 25% seen once. Newly diagnosed patients aged 18 to 65 had hyperthyroidism of under 2 months' duration. The study based diagnoses on clinical symptoms, serum thyroxine and TRAb, thyroid ultrasound and orbital computed tomography. From germline, CDR1 is SGHAT and CDR2 FQNNGV. This CDR3 is 17 amino acids long. J gave up 6 bases and V 6 bases, and 17 bases lay outside the gene matches.

The sequence was obtained from a man aged 18 to 35 with Graves' hyperthyroidism. J is TRBJ1-2 and V is TRBV11-2; 9 bases map to TRBD1. The sample was blood. CDR3 residues: CASRYSGTGHFLHGYTF. In DNA, the CDR3 is TGTGCCAGCAGATATTCCGGGACAGGGCATTTTCTTCATGGCTACACCTTC.